This is a list of T cell receptor beta chains from one sample in a study of blood T cell repertoires in COVID-19. This table comes from immunoSEQ multiplex PCR, and its TCRdb copy is limited to in-frame clones, with some not included. The sample has 30,000 to 35,000 clones, roughly four fifths seen once; the top ten hold under 50%. The sample consisted of peripheral blood. The receptors derive from a man at least 80 years old with active or convalescent COVID-19. Both conserved end residues are part of each CDR3. D genes are given only for firm matches. Size values are once, few and many counts, or a class for expanded clones, and some rows have none.

abundance: .
d_gene: TRBD1
j_gene: TRBJ2-7
v_gene: TRBV25-1
CDR3aa: CASSERGQGPNEQYF
CDR3nt: TGTGCCAGCAGTGAAAGGGGACAGGGCCCCAACGAGCAGTACTTC

abundance: few
d_gene: .
j_gene: TRBJ2-7
v_gene: TRBV4-2
CDR3aa: CASSQLEGKYEQYF
CDR3nt: TGTGCCAGCAGCCAATTAGAGGGAAAGTACGAGCAGTACTTC

abundance: .
d_gene: .
j_gene: TRBJ2-1
v_gene: TRBV5-1
CDR3aa: CASSLAPGSEQFF
CDR3nt: TGCGCCAGCAGCTTGGCTCCAGGCAGTGAGCAGTTCTTC

abundance: .
d_gene: TRBD2
j_gene: TRBJ2-3
v_gene: TRBV11-2
CDR3aa: CASTFGGESDTQYF
CDR3nt: TGTGCCAGCACCTTCGGGGGGGAGTCAGATACGCAGTATTTT

abundance: once
d_gene: .
j_gene: TRBJ2-5
v_gene: TRBV11-2
CDR3aa: CASSLLLGREGETQYF
CDR3nt: TGTGCCAGCAGCTTACTCCTCGGCAGGGAAGGGGAGACCCAGTACTTC

abundance: .
d_gene: .
j_gene: TRBJ1-3
v_gene: TRBV2
CDR3aa: CASLRGSGNTIYF
CDR3nt: TGTGCCAGCCTCAGGGGATCTGGAAACACCATATATTTT

abundance: .
d_gene: .
j_gene: TRBJ1-2
v_gene: TRBV7-2
CDR3aa: CASSRVNPRNSNYGYTF
CDR3nt: TGTGCCAGCAGTCGTGTTAACCCCCGGAACAGCAACTATGGCTACACCTTC

abundance: .
d_gene: .
j_gene: TRBJ1-1
v_gene: TRBV30
CDR3aa: CAWSVQFEAFF
CDR3nt: TGTGCCTGGAGTGTACAGTTTGAAGCTTTCTTT

abundance: .
d_gene: TRBD1
j_gene: TRBJ2-3
v_gene: TRBV6-5
CDR3aa: CAISKGARTDTQYF
CDR3nt: TGTGCCATCTCAAAGGGGGCCCGCACAGATACGCAGTATTTT

abundance: .
d_gene: .
j_gene: TRBJ2-3
v_gene: TRBV30
CDR3aa: CAWSVVIETDTQYF
CDR3nt: TGTGCCTGGAGTGTGGTTATTGAGACAGATACGCAGTATTTT

abundance: medium-sized
d_gene: .
j_gene: TRBJ1-3
v_gene: TRBV5-6
CDR3aa: CASSAGVWRQSSGNTIYF
CDR3nt: TGTGCCAGCAGCGCTGGGGTGTGGCGACAGAGCTCTGGAAACACCATATATTTT

abundance: .
d_gene: .
j_gene: TRBJ1-1
v_gene: TRBV7-2
CDR3aa: CASSSLRTEAFF
CDR3nt: TGTGCCAGCAGCTCTCTCAGAACTGAAGCTTTCTTT

abundance: .
d_gene: .
j_gene: TRBJ2-1
v_gene: TRBV5-1
CDR3aa: CASSLGNNEQFF
CDR3nt: TGCGCCAGCAGCTTGGGTAACAATGAGCAGTTCTTC

abundance: .
d_gene: TRBD2
j_gene: TRBJ2-2
v_gene: TRBV19
CDR3aa: CASSETSGANTGELFF
CDR3nt: TGTGCCAGTAGTGAAACTAGCGGGGCGAACACCGGGGAGCTGTTTTTT

abundance: .
d_gene: .
j_gene: TRBJ1-1
v_gene: TRBV5-4
CDR3aa: CASSGPSTSAGEAFF
CDR3nt: TGTGCCAGCAGCGGCCCCTCGACATCGGCAGGGGAAGCTTTCTTT

abundance: .
d_gene: .
j_gene: TRBJ1-5
v_gene: TRBV28
CDR3aa: CASSLEGYSNQPQHF
CDR3nt: TGTGCCAGCAGTTTGGAGGGATATAGCAATCAGCCCCAGCATTTT

abundance: .
d_gene: TRBD2
j_gene: TRBJ2-7
v_gene: TRBV27
CDR3aa: CASSLRWTSGRSTYEQYF
CDR3nt: TGTGCCAGCAGTTTACGGTGGACTAGCGGGAGATCTACCTACGAGCAGTACTTC

abundance: .
d_gene: .
j_gene: TRBJ2-1
v_gene: TRBV7-2
CDR3aa: CASRSAGVAYNEQFF
CDR3nt: TGTGCCAGCAGGTCAGCAGGGGTGGCCTACAATGAGCAGTTCTTC

abundance: .
d_gene: .
j_gene: TRBJ1-4
v_gene: TRBV11-2
CDR3aa: CASSLGVGEKLFF
CDR3nt: TGTGCCAGCAGCTTAGGAGTCGGTGAAAAACTGTTTTTT

abundance: .
d_gene: .
j_gene: TRBJ2-1
v_gene: TRBV12-3/TRBV12-4
CDR3aa: CASSFQGREQFF
CDR3nt: TGTGCCAGCAGTTTTCAGGGGCGTGAGCAGTTCTTC

abundance: .
d_gene: TRBD2
j_gene: TRBJ2-3
v_gene: TRBV7-9
CDR3aa: CASSFGTSGRDTQYF
CDR3nt: TGTGCCAGCAGCTTTGGGACTAGCGGGAGAGACACGCAGTATTTT

abundance: .
d_gene: TRBD1
j_gene: TRBJ1-2
v_gene: TRBV24-1
CDR3aa: CATSDSNRGRTYTF
CDR3nt: TGTGCCACCAGTGATTCGAACAGGGGACGAACCTACACCTTC

abundance: .
d_gene: .
j_gene: TRBJ2-1
v_gene: TRBV7-2
CDR3aa: CASSLDGGSYNEQFF
CDR3nt: TGTGCCAGCAGCTTAGACGGCGGCTCCTACAATGAGCAGTTCTTC

abundance: few
d_gene: TRBD2
j_gene: TRBJ2-1
v_gene: TRBV4-2
CDR3aa: CASSQQAGSSYNEQFF
CDR3nt: TGTGCCAGCAGCCAGCAAGCGGGGAGCTCCTACAATGAGCAGTTCTTC

abundance: .
d_gene: TRBD2
j_gene: TRBJ2-5
v_gene: TRBV10-1
CDR3aa: CASASGDQETQYF
CDR3nt: TGCGCCAGCGCTAGCGGGGACCAAGAGACCCAGTACTTC

abundance: .
d_gene: TRBD2
j_gene: TRBJ2-2
v_gene: TRBV3-1/TRBV3-2
CDR3aa: CASSHSGSTGELFF
CDR3nt: TGTGCCAGCAGCCATAGCGGGAGCACCGGGGAGCTGTTTTTT

abundance: .
d_gene: .
j_gene: TRBJ2-7
v_gene: TRBV19
CDR3aa: CASSIASGVTSYEQYF
CDR3nt: TGTGCCAGTAGTATAGCGTCAGGGGTGACATCCTACGAGCAGTACTTC

abundance: .
d_gene: .
j_gene: TRBJ1-1
v_gene: TRBV5-1
CDR3aa: CASSLGENTEAFF
CDR3nt: TGCGCCAGCAGCTTGGGAGAGAACACTGAAGCTTTCTTT

abundance: .
d_gene: TRBD2
j_gene: TRBJ2-1
v_gene: TRBV4-3
CDR3aa: CASSHGGSRVEQFF
CDR3nt: TGCGCCAGCAGCCATGGCGGGAGTAGGGTTGAGCAGTTCTTC

abundance: .
d_gene: TRBD1
j_gene: TRBJ2-2
v_gene: TRBV6-2/TRBV6-3
CDR3aa: CASSPRQGDTGELFF
CDR3nt: TGTGCCAGCAGCCCCCGACAGGGAGACACCGGGGAGCTGTTTTTT

abundance: .
d_gene: .
j_gene: TRBJ2-2
v_gene: TRBV5-6
CDR3aa: CASRPSGIANTGELFF
CDR3nt: TGTGCCAGCAGGCCTTCAGGGATCGCGAACACCGGGGAGCTGTTTTTT

abundance: .
d_gene: TRBD2
j_gene: TRBJ2-3
v_gene: TRBV7-6
CDR3aa: CASSLARISGIPDTQYF
CDR3nt: TGTGCCAGCAGCTTAGCGCGGATTAGCGGGATCCCGGATACGCAGTATTTT

abundance: .
d_gene: TRBD2
j_gene: TRBJ2-7
v_gene: TRBV7-9
CDR3aa: CASSRPGLAEQYF
CDR3nt: TGTGCCAGCAGCCGCCCGGGACTAGCGGAGCAGTACTTC

abundance: once
d_gene: .
j_gene: TRBJ2-4
v_gene: TRBV3-1/TRBV3-2
CDR3aa: CASSLGSGYENIQYF
CDR3nt: TGTGCCAGCAGCCTAGGAAGCGGGTATGAAAACATTCAGTACTTC

abundance: .
d_gene: TRBD2
j_gene: TRBJ2-1
v_gene: TRBV20-1
CDR3aa: CSASTSGVYNEQFF
CDR3nt: TGCAGTGCTAGTACTAGCGGTGTCTACAATGAGCAGTTCTTC

abundance: .
d_gene: TRBD2
j_gene: TRBJ2-7
v_gene: TRBV7-2
CDR3aa: CASSYLTSGSYEQYF
CDR3nt: TGTGCCAGCAGCTACCTGACTAGCGGGAGCTACGAGCAGTACTTC

abundance: .
d_gene: TRBD2
j_gene: TRBJ2-3
v_gene: TRBV6-2/TRBV6-3
CDR3aa: CASSYVRGSRTDTQYF
CDR3nt: TGTGCCAGCAGTTACGTGCGGGGGTCCCGCACAGATACGCAGTATTTT

abundance: .
d_gene: .
j_gene: TRBJ2-3
v_gene: TRBV6-5
CDR3aa: CASSATGTRTDTQYF
CDR3nt: TGTGCCAGCAGCGCGACAGGGACTCGCACAGATACGCAGTATTTT

abundance: .
d_gene: .
j_gene: TRBJ1-4
v_gene: TRBV5-1
CDR3aa: CASSLAGTNEKLFF
CDR3nt: TGCGCCAGCAGCTTGGCAGGAACTAATGAAAAACTGTTTTTT

abundance: .
d_gene: TRBD2
j_gene: TRBJ2-3
v_gene: TRBV5-1
CDR3aa: CASSLVGGADTQYF
CDR3nt: TGCGCCAGCAGCTTGGTTGGGGGGGCAGATACGCAGTATTTT

abundance: few
d_gene: .
j_gene: TRBJ1-6
v_gene: TRBV5-4
CDR3aa: CASSLQGLISPLHF
CDR3nt: TGTGCCAGCAGCCTCCAAGGACTAATCTCACCCCTCCACTTT

abundance: .
d_gene: TRBD1
j_gene: TRBJ2-2
v_gene: TRBV28
CDR3aa: CASRGGTGDTGELFF
CDR3nt: TGTGCCAGCCGCGGTGGGACAGGGGACACCGGGGAGCTGTTTTTT

abundance: .
d_gene: .
j_gene: TRBJ2-7
v_gene: TRBV28
CDR3aa: CASTLGGVYYEQYF
CDR3nt: TGTGCCAGCACCCTCGGAGGGGTGTACTACGAGCAGTACTTC

abundance: .
d_gene: TRBD1
j_gene: TRBJ2-7
v_gene: TRBV15
CDR3aa: CATSGRQGEAYEQYF
CDR3nt: TGTGCCACCAGCGGACGACAGGGTGAGGCGTACGAGCAGTACTTC

abundance: .
d_gene: .
j_gene: TRBJ1-6
v_gene: TRBV28
CDR3aa: CASTTGGETNSPLHF
CDR3nt: TGTGCCAGCACCACGGGGGGGGAGACAAATTCACCCCTCCACTTT

abundance: .
d_gene: TRBD1
j_gene: TRBJ2-5
v_gene: TRBV5-6
CDR3aa: CASSFFDRGVKTQYF
CDR3nt: TGTGCCAGCAGCTTCTTCGACAGGGGGGTTAAGACCCAGTACTTC

abundance: .
d_gene: TRBD2
j_gene: TRBJ2-5
v_gene: TRBV7-9
CDR3aa: CASSFLRRTSEETQYF
CDR3nt: TGTGCCAGCAGCTTTTTGCGGAGGACTAGCGAAGAGACCCAGTACTTC

abundance: .
d_gene: TRBD1
j_gene: TRBJ2-2
v_gene: TRBV3-1/TRBV3-2
CDR3aa: CASSPGAGGTGELFF
CDR3nt: TGTGCCAGCAGCCCCGGGGCAGGGGGCACCGGGGAGCTGTTTTTT

abundance: .
d_gene: TRBD1
j_gene: TRBJ1-1
v_gene: TRBV18
CDR3aa: CASSPPEGTGGRVREAFF
CDR3nt: TGTGCCAGCTCACCACCCGAAGGGACAGGGGGCCGGGTCAGAGAAGCTTTCTTT

abundance: .
d_gene: TRBD2
j_gene: TRBJ2-7
v_gene: TRBV18
CDR3aa: CASSPGGGDEQYF
CDR3nt: TGTGCCAGCTCACCAGGGGGAGGGGACGAGCAGTACTTC

abundance: .
d_gene: TRBD1
j_gene: TRBJ2-7
v_gene: TRBV10-3
CDR3aa: CAISAGTGDEQYF
CDR3nt: TGTGCCATCAGTGCCGGGACAGGGGACGAGCAGTACTTC